The sample holds many counts of the clone carrying this T cell receptor beta chain. As yet, its antigen is unknown. This specimen belongs to a study of CD8+CD57+ T cells in acquired aplastic anemia. About the research overall: CD4+ and CD8+ cells, once sorted, gave DNA averaging roughly 3.2 ug. In CD4+ cells, healthy donors produced an average of roughly 11 million reads. Study-wide results and caveats: A set of approximately 30 CD8+ CDR3 sequences was shared between patients and controls, and these sequences appeared highly expressed in patients.

Trimming shortened V by 5 bases and J by 4 bases, and 11 bases separated the two germline ends. This CDR3 is built from 13 residues. In germline, CDR1 is MNHEY, CDR2 SVGAGI. According to the study, genomic DNA was the template for TCR beta VDJ and CDR3 profiling. TCRdb re-called the reads through MiXCR, storing one row per CDR3 protein. The sample has some 190,000 distinct CDR3 sequences, approximately 50% seen once. The sequenced material came from sorted CD4+, CD8+, or CD8+CD57+ T cells (not recorded which) from PBMCs. This clonotype was sampled from a human donor in good health, serving as a control. The chain links TRBV6-5 to TRBJ1-1; D is ambiguous. CDR3 region: CASSPKSLTEAFF. The CDR3 bases are TGTGCCAGCAGTCCGAAATCTCTCACTGAAGCTTTCTTT.